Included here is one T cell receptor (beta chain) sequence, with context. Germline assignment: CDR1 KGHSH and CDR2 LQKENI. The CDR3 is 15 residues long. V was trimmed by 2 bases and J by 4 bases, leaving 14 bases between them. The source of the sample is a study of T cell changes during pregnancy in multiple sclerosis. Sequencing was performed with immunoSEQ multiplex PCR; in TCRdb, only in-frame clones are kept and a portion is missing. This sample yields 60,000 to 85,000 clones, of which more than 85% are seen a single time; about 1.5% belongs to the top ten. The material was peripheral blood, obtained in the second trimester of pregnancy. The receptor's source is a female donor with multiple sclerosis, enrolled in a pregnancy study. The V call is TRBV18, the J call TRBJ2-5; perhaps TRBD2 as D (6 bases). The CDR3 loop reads CASSPSGLPTETQYF. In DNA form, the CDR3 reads TGTGCCAGCTCACCATCTGGACTACCAACAGAGACCCAGTACTTC.